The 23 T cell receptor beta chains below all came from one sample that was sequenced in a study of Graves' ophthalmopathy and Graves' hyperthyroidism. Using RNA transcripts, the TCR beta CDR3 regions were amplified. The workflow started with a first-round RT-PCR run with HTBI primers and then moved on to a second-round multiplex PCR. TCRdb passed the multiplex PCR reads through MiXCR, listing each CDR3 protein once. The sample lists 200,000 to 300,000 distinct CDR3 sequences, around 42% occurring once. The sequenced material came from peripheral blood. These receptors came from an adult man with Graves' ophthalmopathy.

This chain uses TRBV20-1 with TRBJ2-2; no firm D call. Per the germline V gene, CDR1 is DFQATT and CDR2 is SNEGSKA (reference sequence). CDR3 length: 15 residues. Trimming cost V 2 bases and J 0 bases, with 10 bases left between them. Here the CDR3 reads CSARRSRTNTGELFF. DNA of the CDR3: TGCAGTGCTAGACGGTCCCGTACGAACACCGGGGAGCTGTTTTTT.

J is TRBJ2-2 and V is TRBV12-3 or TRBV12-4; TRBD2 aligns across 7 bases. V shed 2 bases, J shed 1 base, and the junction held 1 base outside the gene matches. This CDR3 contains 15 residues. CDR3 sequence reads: CASSLRGRNTGELFF. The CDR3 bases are TGTGCCAGCAGTTTACGCGGGAGGAACACCGGGGAGCTGTTTTTT.

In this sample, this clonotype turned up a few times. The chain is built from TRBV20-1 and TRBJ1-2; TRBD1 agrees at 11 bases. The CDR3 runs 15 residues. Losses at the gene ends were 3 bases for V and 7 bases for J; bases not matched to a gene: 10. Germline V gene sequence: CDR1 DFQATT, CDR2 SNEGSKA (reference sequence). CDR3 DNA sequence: TGCAGTGCTAGGGGCTCTAAGGGGACAGGGGGTGGCTACACCTTC. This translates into CSARGSKGTGGGYTF.

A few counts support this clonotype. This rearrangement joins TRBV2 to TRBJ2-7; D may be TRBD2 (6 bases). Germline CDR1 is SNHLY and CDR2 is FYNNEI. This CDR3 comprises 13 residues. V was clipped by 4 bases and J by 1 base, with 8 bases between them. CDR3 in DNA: TGTGCCAGCAGTGCGGAGGGTTCCTACGAGCAGTACTTC. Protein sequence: CASSAEGSYEQYF.

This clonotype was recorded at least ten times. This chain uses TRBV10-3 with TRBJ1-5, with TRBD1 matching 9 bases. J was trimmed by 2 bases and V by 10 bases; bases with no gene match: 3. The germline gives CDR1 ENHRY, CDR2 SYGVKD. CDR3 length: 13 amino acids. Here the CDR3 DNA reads TGTGCCACGGGACAGGGTGGCAATCAGCCCCAGCATTTT. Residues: CATGQGGNQPQHF.

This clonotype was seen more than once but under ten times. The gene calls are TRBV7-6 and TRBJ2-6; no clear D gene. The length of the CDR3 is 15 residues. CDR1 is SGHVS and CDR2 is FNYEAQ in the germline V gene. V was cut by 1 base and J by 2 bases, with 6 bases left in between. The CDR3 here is CASSLGRTGANVLTF. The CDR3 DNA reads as TGTGCCAGCAGCTTAGGGCGAACTGGGGCCAACGTCCTGACTTTC.

As DNA, the CDR3 is TGTGCCAGCAGCTTAGATTTGGATAGCTACGAGCAGTACTTC. It encodes CASSLDLDSYEQYF. The chain combines TRBV7-9 with TRBJ2-7; D is unclear. CDR3 length equals 14 residues. V was cut by 1 base and J by 3 bases, with 10 bases left in between. Germline CDR1 and CDR2: SEHNR and FQNEAQ (reference sequence).

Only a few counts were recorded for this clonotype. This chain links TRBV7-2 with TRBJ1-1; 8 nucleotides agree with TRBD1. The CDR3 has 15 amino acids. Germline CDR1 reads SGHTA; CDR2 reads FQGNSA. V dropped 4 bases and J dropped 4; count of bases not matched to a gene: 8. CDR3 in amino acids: CASSSHRGGVTEAFF. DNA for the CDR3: TGTGCCAGCAGCTCCCACAGGGGGGGAGTCACTGAAGCTTTCTTT.

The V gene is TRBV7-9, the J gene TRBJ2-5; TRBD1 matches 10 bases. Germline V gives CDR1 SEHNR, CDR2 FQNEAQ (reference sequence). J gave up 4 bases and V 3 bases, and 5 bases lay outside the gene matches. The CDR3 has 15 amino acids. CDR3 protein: CASSFGTGEIETQYF. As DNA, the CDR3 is TGTGCCAGCAGCTTCGGGACAGGGGAGATAGAGACCCAGTACTTC.

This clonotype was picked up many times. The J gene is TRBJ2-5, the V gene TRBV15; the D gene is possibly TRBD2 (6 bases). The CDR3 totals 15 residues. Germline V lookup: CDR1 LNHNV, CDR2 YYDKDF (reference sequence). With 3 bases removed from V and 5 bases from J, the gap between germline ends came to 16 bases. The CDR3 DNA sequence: TGTGCCACCAGCAGTGACCGTTCCAGCGGGGAGACCCAGTACTTC. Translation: CATSSDRSSGETQYF. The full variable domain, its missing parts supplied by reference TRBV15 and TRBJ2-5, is DAMVIQNPRYQVTQFGKPVTLSCSQTLNHNVMYWYQQKSSQAPKLLFHYYDKDFNNEADTPDNFQSRRPNTSFCFLDIRSPGLGDTAMYLCATSSDRSSGETQYFGPGTRLLVL.

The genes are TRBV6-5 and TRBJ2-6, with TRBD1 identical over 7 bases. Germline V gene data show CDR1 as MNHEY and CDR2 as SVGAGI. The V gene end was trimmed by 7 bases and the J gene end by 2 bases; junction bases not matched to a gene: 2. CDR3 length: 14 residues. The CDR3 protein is CASTQGAGANVLTF. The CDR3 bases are TGTGCCAGCACTCAGGGGGCTGGGGCCAACGTCCTGACTTTC.

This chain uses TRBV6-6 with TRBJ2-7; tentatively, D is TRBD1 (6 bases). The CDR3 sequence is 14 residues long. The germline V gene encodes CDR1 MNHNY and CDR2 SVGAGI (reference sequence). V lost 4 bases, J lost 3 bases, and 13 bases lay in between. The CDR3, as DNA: TGTGCCAGCAGTTCAGGGGACACCAACTACGAGCAGTACTTC. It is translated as CASSSGDTNYEQYF.

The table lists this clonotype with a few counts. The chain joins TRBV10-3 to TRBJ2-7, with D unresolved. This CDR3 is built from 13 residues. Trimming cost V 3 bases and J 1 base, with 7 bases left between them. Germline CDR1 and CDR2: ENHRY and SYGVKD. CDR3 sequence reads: CAISDVHSYEQYF. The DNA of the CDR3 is TGTGCCATCAGTGATGTACATTCCTACGAGCAGTACTTC.

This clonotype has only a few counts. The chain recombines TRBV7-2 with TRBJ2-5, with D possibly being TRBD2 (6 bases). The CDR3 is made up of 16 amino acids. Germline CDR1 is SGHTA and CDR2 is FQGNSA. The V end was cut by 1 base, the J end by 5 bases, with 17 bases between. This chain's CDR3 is CASSLVLGLASETQYF. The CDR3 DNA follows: TGTGCCAGCAGCTTAGTATTAGGGCTAGCGAGCGAGACCCAGTACTTC.

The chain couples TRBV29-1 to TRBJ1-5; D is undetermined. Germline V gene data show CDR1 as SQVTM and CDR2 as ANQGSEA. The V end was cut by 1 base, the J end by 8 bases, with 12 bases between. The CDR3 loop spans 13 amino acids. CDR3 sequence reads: CSVEVTRSEPQHF. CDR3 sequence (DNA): TGCAGCGTTGAAGTGACACGCTCGGAGCCCCAGCATTTT.

This CDR3 reads CASSPYGGGEGEKLFF. DNA for the CDR3: TGTGCCAGCAGCCCGTATGGAGGGGGGGAGGGTGAAAAACTGTTTTTT. V usage is TRBV9 and J usage is TRBJ1-4; TRBD1 might be the D (6 bases). V lost 4 bases to trimming and J lost 7 bases, with 20 bases between them. This CDR3 contains 16 residues. Germline V CDR1 and CDR2: SGDLS, YYNGEE.

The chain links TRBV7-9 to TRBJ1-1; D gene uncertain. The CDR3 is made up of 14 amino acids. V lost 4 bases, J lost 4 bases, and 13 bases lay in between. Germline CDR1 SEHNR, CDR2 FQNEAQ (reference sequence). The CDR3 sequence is CASSSTERVTEAFF. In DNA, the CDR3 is TGTGCCAGCAGCTCGACGGAGAGGGTCACTGAAGCTTTCTTT. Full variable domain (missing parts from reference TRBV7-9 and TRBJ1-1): DTGVSQNPRHKITKRGQNVTFRCDPISEHNRLYWYRQTLGQGPEFLTYFQNEAQLEKSRLLSDRFSAERPKGSFSTLEIQRTEQGDSAMYLCASSSTERVTEAFFGQGTRLTVV.

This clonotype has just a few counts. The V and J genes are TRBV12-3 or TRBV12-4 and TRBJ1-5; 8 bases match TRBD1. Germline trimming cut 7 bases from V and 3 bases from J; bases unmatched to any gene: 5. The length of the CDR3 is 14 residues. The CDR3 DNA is TGTGCCAGCACCGGACAGGGACCCAATCAGCCCCAGCATTTT. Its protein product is CASTGQGPNQPQHF.

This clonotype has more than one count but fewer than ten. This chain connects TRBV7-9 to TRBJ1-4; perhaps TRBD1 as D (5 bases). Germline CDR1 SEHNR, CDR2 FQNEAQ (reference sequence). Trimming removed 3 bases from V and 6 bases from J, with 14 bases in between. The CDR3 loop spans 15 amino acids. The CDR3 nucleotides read TGTGCCAGCAGCTTCCGGGACGGAGGGGATGAAAAACTGTTTTTT. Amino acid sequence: CASSFRDGGDEKLFF.

Written as DNA, the CDR3 is TGCAGCGTGCAGGACAGGAGGGGCACTGAAGCTTTCTTT. This encodes CSVQDRRGTEAFF. The chain combines TRBV29-1 with TRBJ1-1; 7 bases align to TRBD1. This CDR3 contains 13 residues. V shed 6 bases and J 4 bases; nucleotides not matched to a gene: 8. CDR1 SQVTM and CDR2 ANQGSEA come from the germline V gene.

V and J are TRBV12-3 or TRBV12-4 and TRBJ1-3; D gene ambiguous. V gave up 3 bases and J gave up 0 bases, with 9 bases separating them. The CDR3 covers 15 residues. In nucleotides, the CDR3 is TGTGCCAGCAGTTTGGGAATTGTCTCTGGAAACACCATATATTTT. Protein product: CASSLGIVSGNTIYF.

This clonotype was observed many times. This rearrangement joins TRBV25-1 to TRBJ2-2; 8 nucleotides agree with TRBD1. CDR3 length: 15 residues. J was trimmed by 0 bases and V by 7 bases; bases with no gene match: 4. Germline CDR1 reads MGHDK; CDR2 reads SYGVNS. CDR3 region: CASTRTGTNTGELFF. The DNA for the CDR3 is TGTGCCAGCACCCGGACAGGGACGAACACCGGGGAGCTGTTTTTT.

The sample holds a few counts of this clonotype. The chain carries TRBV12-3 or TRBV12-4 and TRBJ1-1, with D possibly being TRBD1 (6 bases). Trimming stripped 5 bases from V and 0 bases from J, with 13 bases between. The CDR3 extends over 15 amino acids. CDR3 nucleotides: TGTGCCAGCAGTCGGTCAGGGGCGATGAACACTGAAGCTTTCTTT. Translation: CASSRSGAMNTEAFF.